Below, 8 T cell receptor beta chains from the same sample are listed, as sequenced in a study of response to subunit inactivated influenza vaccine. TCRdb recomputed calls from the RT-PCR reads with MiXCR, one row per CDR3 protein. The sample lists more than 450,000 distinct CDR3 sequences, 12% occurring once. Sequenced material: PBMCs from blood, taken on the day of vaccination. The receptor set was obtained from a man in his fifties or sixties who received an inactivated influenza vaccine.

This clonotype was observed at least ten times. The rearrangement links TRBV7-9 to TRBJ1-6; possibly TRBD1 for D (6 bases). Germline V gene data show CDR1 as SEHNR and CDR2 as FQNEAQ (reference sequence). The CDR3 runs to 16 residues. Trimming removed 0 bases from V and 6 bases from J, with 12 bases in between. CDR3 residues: CASSLAAGQSNSPLHF. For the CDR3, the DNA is TGTGCCAGCAGCTTAGCCGCCGGACAGTCTAATTCACCCCTCCACTTT.

The CDR3 coding sequence is TGTGCCAGCAGCTTGGGGGGTAGCGGGGTCGCGGATACGCAGTATTTT. Translation: CASSLGGSGVADTQYF. The gene calls are TRBV5-5 and TRBJ2-3, with 8 bases identical to TRBD2. This CDR3 has 16 amino acids. J lost 6 bases, V lost 0 bases, and 9 bases had no gene match. Germline values: CDR1 SGHKS, CDR2 YYEKEE (reference sequence).

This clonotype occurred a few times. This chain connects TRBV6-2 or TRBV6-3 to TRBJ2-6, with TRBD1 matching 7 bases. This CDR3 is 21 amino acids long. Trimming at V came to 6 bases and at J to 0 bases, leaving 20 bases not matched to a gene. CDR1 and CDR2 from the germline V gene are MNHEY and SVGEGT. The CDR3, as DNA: TGTGCCAGCAGAACAGGCAGGGGGTTAGCCCCTCCGCTCTCTGGGGCCAACGTCCTGACTTTC. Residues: CASRTGRGLAPPLSGANVLTF.

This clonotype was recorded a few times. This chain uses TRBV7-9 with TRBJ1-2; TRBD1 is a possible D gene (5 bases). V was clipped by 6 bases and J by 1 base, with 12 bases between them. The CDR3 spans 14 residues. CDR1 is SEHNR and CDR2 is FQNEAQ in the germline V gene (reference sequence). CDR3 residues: CASRADSLNYGYTF. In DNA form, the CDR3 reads TGTGCCAGCAGGGCTGACAGTCTTAACTATGGCTACACCTTC. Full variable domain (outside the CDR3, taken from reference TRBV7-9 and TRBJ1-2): DTGVSQNPRHKITKRGQNVTFRCDPISEHNRLYWYRQTLGQGPEFLTYFQNEAQLEKSRLLSDRFSAERPKGSFSTLEIQRTEQGDSAMYLCASRADSLNYGYTFGSGTRLTVV.

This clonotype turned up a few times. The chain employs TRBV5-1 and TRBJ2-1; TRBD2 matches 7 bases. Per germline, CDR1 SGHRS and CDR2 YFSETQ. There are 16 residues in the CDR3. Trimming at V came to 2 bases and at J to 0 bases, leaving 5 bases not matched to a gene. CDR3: CASSFRRGTSYNEQFF. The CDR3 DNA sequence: TGCGCCAGCAGCTTCCGGCGGGGGACCTCCTACAATGAGCAGTTCTTC. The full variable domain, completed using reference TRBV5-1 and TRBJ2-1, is KAGVTQTPRYLIKTRGQQVTLSCSPISGHRSVSWYQQTPGQGLQFLFEYFSETQRNKGNFPGRFSGRQFSNSRSEMNVSTLELGDSALYLCASSFRRGTSYNEQFFGPGTRLTVL.

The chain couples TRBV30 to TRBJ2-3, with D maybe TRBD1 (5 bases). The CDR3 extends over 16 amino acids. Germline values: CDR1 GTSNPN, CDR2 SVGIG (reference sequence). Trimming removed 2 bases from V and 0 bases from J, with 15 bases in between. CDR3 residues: CAWSPDNPPSTDTQYF. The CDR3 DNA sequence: TGTGCCTGGAGTCCGGACAACCCTCCCAGCACAGATACGCAGTATTTT.

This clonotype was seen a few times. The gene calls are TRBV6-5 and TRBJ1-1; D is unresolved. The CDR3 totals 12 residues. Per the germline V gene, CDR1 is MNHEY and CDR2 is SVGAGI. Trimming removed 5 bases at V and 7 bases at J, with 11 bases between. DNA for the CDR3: TGTGCCAGCAGTCCCCCCCGGGGTGAAGCTTTCTTT. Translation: CASSPPRGEAFF.

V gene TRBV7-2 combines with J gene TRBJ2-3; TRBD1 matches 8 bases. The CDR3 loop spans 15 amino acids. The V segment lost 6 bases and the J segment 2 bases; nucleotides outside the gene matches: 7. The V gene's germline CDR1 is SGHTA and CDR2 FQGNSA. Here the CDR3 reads CASSRRTGNTDTQYF. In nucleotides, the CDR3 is TGTGCCAGCAGTAGACGGACAGGGAACACAGATACGCAGTATTTT. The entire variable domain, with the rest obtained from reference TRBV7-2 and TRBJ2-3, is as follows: GAGVSQSPSNKVTEKGKDVELRCDPISGHTALYWYRQSLGQGLEFLIYFQGNSAPDKSGLPSDRFSAERTGGSVSTLTIQRTQQEDSAVYLCASSRRTGNTDTQYFGPGTRLTVL.